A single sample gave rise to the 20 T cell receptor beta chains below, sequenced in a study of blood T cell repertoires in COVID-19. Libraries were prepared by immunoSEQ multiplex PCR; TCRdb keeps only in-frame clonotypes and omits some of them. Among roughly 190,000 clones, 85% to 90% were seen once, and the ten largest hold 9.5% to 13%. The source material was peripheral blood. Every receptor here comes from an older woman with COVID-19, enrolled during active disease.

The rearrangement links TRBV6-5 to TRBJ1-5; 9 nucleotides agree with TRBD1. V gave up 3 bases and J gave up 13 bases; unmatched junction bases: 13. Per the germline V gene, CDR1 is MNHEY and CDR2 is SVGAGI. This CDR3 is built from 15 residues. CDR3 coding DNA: TGTGCCAGCAGTTATTCCGGGACAGGGAATTCGGTTCAGCATTTT. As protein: CASSYSGTGNSVQHF.

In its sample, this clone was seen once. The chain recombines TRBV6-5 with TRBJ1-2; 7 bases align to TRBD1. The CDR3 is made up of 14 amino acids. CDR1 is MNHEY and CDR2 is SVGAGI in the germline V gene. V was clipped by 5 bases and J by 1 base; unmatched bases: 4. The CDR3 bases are TGTGCCAGCAGTCGGGGGACAGTTAACTATGGCTACACCTTC. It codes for CASSRGTVNYGYTF.

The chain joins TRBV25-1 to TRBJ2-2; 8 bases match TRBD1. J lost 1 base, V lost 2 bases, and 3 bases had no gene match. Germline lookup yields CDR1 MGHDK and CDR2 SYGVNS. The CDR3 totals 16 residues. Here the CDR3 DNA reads TGTGCCAGCAGTGAAATGGGACAGGAGAACACCGGGGAGCTGTTTTTT. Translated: CASSEMGQENTGELFF.

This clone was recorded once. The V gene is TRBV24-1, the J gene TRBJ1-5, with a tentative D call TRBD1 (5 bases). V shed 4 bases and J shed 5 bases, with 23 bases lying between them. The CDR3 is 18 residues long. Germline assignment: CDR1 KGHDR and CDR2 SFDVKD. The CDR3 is CATSDPLRTPQRHQPQHF. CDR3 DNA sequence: TGTGCCACCAGTGACCCCCTCCGGACACCGCAGCGCCATCAGCCCCAGCATTTT.

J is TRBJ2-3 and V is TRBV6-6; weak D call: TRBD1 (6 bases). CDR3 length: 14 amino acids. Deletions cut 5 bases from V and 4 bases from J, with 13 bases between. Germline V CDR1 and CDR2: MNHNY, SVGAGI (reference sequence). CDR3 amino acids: CASSVQGNSDTQYF. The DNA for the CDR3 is TGTGCCAGCAGTGTACAGGGTAATTCAGATACGCAGTATTTT.

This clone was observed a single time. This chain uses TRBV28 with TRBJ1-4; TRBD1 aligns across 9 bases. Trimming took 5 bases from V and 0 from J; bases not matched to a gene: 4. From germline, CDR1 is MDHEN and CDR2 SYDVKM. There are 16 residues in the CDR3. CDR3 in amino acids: CASSTRQGATNEKLFF. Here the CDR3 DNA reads TGTGCCAGCAGTACCAGACAGGGGGCAACTAATGAAAAACTGTTTTTT.

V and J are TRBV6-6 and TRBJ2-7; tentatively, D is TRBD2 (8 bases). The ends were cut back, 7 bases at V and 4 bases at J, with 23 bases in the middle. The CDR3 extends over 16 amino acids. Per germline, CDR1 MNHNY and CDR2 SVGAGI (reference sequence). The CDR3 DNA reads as TGTGCCAGCATCCCCGGCGGGGGGACAGCCGATTACGAGCAGTACTTC. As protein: CASIPGGGTADYEQYF.

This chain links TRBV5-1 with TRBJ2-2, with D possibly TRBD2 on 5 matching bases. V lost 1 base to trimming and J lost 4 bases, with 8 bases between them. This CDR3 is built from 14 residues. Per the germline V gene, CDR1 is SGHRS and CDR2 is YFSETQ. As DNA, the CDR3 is TGCGCCAGCAGCTTGCCAAGCGGCACCGGGGAGCTGTTTTTT. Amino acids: CASSLPSGTGELFF.

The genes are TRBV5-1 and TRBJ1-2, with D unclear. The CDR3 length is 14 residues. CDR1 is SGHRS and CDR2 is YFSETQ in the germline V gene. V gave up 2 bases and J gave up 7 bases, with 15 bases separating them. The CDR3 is CASSLPFDLAGYTF. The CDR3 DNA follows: TGCGCCAGCAGCTTACCCTTTGACTTAGCTGGCTACACCTTC.

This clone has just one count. CDR3 region: CASSTHPGDYGYTF. In nucleotides, the CDR3 is TGTGCCAGCAGCACCCACCCAGGGGACTATGGCTACACCTTC. The genes are TRBV9 and TRBJ1-2; tentative D call: TRBD1 (6 bases). This CDR3 has 14 amino acids. Germline CDR1 is SGDLS and CDR2 is YYNGEE. V was pared by 4 bases and J by 3 bases, with 13 bases between.

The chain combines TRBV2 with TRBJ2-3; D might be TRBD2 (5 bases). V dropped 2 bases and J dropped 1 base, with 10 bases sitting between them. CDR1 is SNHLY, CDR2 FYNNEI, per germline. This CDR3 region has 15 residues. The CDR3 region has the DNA TGTGCCAGCAGTGAACCCCTCGGGGGCACAGATACGCAGTATTTT. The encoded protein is CASSEPLGGTDTQYF. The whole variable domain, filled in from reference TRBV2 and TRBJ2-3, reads EPEVTQTPSHQVTQMGQEVILRCVPISNHLYFYWYRQILGQKVEFLVSFYNNEISEKSEIFDDQFSVERPDGSNFTLKIRSTKLEDSAMYFCASSEPLGGTDTQYFGPGTRLTVL.

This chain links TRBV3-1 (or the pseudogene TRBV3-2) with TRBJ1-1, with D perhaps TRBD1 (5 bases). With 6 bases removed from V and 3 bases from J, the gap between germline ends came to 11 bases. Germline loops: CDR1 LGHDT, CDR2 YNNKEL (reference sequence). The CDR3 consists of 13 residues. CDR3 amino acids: CASRGGVDTEAFF. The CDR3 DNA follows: TGTGCCAGCAGAGGAGGGGTGGACACTGAAGCTTTCTTT.

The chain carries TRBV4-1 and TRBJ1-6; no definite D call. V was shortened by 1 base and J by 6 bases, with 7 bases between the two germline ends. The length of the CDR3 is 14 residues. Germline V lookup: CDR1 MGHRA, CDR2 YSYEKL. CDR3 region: CASSQGLPNSPLHF. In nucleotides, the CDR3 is TGCGCCAGCAGCCAAGGTCTCCCTAATTCACCCCTCCACTTT.

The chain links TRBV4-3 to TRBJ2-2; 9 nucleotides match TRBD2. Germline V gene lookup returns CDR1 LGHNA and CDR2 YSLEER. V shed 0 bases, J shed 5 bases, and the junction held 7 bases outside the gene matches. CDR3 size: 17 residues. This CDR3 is CASSQDDPAGGTGELFF. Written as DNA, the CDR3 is TGCGCCAGCAGCCAAGATGACCCAGCGGGAGGAACCGGGGAGCTGTTTTTT.

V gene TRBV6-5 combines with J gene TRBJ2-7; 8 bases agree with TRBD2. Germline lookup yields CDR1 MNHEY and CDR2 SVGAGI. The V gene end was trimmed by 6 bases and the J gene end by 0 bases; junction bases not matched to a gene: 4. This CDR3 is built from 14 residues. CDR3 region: CASSRGRSSYEQYF. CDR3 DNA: TGTGCCAGCAGCCGCGGGAGGAGCTCCTACGAGCAGTACTTC.

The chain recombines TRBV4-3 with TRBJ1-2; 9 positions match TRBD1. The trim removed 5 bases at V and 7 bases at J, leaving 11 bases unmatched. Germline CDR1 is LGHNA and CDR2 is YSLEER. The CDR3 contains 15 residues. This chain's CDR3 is CASSARDRDVGGYTF. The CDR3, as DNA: TGCGCCAGCAGCGCCCGGGACAGGGATGTGGGTGGCTACACCTTC.

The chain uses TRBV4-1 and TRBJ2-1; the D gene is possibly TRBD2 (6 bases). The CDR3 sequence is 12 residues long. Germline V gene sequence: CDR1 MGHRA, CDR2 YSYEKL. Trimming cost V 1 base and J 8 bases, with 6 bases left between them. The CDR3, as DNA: TGCGCCAGCAGCCAAGTAGCGGATGAGCAGTTCTTC. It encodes CASSQVADEQFF.

In DNA, the CDR3 is TGTGCCAGCAGTACCCTGAGGGGGAAGGGACGCACTTATTCCTACGAGCAGTACTTC. Its translation: CASSTLRGKGRTYSYEQYF. The genes are TRBV6-2 or TRBV6-3 and TRBJ2-7; D perhaps matches TRBD1 (6 bases). This CDR3 has 19 residues. Germline V gene lookup returns CDR1 MNHEY and CDR2 SVGEGT. Trimming stripped 5 bases from V and 1 base from J, with 27 bases between.

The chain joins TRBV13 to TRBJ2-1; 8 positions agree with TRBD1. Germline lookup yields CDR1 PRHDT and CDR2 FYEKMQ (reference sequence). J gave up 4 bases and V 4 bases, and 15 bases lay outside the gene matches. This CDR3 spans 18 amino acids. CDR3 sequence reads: CASSSDRDPQVEYNEQFF. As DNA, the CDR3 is TGTGCCAGCAGCTCGGACAGGGACCCCCAGGTTGAATACAATGAGCAGTTCTTC.

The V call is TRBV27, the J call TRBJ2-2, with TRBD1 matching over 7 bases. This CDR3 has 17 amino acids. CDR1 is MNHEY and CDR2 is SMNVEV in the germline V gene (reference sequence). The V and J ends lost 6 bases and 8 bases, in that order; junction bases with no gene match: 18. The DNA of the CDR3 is TGTGCCAGCAGGCCGAATCGGATTACAGGGGATTCGGGGGAGCTGTTTTTT. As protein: CASRPNRITGDSGELFF.